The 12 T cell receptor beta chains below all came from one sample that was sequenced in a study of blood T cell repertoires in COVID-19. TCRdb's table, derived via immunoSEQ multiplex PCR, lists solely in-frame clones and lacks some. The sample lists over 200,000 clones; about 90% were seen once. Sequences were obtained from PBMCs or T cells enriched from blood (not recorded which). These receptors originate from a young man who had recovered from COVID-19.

The CDR3 nucleotides read TGCGCCAGCAGCTTAGGACAGATCTCTGGAAACACCATATATTTT. It translates to CASSLGQISGNTIYF. This sequence joins TRBV5-1 and TRBJ1-3; the D gene is possibly TRBD1 (6 bases). There are 15 residues in the CDR3. V lost 2 bases, J lost 0 bases, and 9 bases lay in between. Germline-derived CDR1 and CDR2 are SGHRS and YFSETQ.

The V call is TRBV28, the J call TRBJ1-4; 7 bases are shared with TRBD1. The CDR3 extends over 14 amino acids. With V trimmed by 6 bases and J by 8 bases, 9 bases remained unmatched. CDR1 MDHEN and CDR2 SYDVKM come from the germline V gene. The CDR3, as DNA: TGTGCCAGCAGGACAGGGACAGTGAGCGAAAAACTGTTTTTT. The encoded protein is CASRTGTVSEKLFF.

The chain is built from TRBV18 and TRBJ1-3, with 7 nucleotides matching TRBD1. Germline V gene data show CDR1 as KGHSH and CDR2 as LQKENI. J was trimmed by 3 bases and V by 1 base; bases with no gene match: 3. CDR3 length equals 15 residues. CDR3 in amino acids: CASSPQGANGNTIYF. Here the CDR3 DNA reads TGTGCCAGCTCACCACAGGGGGCAAATGGAAACACCATATATTTT.

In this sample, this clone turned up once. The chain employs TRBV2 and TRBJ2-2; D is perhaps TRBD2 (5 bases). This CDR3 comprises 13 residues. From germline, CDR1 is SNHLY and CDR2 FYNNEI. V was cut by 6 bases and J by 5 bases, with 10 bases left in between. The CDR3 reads CASREDWTGELFF. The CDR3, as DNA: TGTGCCAGCAGGGAGGACTGGACCGGGGAGCTGTTTTTT. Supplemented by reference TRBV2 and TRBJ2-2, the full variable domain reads EPEVTQTPSHQVTQMGQEVILRCVPISNHLYFYWYRQILGQKVEFLVSFYNNEISEKSEIFDDQFSVERPDGSNFTLKIRSTKLEDSAMYFCASREDWTGELFFGEGSRLTVL.

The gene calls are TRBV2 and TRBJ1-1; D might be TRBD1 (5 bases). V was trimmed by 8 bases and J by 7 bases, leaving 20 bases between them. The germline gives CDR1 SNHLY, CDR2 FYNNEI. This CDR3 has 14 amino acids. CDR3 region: CASVFSFQQVEAFF. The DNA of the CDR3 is TGTGCCAGCGTTTTCTCCTTTCAACAGGTTGAAGCTTTCTTT.

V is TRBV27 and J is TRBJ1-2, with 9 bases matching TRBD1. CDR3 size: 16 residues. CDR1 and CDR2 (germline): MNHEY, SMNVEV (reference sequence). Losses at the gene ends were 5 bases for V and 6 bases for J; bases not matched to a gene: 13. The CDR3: CASSPIPGQGRNGYTF. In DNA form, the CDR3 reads TGTGCCAGCAGTCCAATCCCGGGACAGGGAAGAAATGGCTACACCTTC.

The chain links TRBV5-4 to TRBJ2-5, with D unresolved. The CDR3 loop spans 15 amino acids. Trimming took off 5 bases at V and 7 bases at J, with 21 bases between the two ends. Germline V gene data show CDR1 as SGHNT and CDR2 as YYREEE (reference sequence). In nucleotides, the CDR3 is TGTGCCAGCAGACAAGACACAACCTCCATGGGGACCCAGTACTTC. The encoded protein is CASRQDTTSMGTQYF.

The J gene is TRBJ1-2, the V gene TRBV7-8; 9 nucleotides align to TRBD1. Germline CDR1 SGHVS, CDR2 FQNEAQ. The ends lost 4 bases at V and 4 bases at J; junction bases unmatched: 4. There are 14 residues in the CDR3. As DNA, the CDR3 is TGTGCCAGCAGCTCCCTGACAGGGGGCTATGGCTACACCTTC. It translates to CASSSLTGGYGYTF.

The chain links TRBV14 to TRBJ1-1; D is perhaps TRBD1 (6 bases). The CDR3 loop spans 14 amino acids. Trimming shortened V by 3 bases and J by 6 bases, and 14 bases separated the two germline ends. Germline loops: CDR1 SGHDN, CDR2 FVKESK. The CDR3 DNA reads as TGTGCCAGCAGCCACGGATCCAGGGGCCCTGAAGCTTTCTTT. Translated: CASSHGSRGPEAFF.

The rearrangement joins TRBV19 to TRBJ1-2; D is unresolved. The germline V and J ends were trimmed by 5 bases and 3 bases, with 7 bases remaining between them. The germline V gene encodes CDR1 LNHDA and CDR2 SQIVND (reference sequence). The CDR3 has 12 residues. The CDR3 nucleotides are TGTGCCAGTAGTGAGGAGTACTATGGCTACACCTTC. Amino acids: CASSEEYYGYTF.

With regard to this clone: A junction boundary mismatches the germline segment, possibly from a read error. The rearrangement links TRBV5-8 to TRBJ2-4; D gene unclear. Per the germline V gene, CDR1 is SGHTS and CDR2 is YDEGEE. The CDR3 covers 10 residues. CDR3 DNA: TGTGCCAGCAGCTTACGAGACCGGGACTTC. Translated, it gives CASSLRDRDF.

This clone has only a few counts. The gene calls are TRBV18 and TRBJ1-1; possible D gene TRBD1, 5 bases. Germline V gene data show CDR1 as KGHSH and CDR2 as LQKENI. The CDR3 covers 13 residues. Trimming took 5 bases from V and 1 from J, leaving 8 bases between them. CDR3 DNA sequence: TGTGCCAGCTCAGCGGGGGAGAACACTGAAGCTTTCTTT. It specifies CASSAGENTEAFF.